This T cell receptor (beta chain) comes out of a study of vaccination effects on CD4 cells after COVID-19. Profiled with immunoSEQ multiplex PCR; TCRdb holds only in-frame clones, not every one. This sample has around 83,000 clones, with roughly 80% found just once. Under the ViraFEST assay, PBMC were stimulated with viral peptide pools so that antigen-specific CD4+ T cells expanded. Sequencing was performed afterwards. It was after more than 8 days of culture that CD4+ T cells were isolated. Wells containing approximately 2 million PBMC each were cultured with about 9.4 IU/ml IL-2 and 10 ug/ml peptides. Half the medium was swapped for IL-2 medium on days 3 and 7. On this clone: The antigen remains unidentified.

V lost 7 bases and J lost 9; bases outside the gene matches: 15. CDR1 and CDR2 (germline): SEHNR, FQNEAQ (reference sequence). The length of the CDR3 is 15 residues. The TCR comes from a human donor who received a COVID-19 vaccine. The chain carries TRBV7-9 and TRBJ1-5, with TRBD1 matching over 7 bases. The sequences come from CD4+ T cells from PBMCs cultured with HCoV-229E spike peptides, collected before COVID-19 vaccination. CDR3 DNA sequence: TGTGCCAGCAATCTAGGGTCCCAGGGGGATGGGCCCCAGCATTTT. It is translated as CASNLGSQGDGPQHF.